These 24 T cell receptor beta chains came from one sample sequenced in a study of technical replicates of blood from a few donors. Some clones are missing from TCRdb's copy, which holds only in-frame ones; the method was immunoSEQ multiplex PCR. Found here are some 70,000 clones, roughly nine tenths of them singletons; the top ten hold around 0.37%. The specimen sequenced was T cells isolated from PBMCs. These receptors all stem from a human donor in good health.

This clone was detected a few times. This sequence joins TRBV9 and TRBJ1-1, with D hard to call. CDR1 is SGDLS and CDR2 is YYNGEE in the germline V gene. The CDR3 length is 13 residues. Trimming cost V 1 base and J 0 bases, with 4 bases left between them. DNA of the CDR3: TGTGCCAGCAGCGTAATTATGAACACTGAAGCTTTCTTT. Translation gives CASSVIMNTEAFF.

The rearrangement links TRBV10-3 to TRBJ2-7, with 8 bases identical to TRBD1. CDR3 length: 15 residues. Germline-derived CDR1 and CDR2 are ENHRY and SYGVKD. J lost 1 base, V lost 8 bases, and 10 bases had no gene match. Written as DNA, the CDR3 is TGTGCCATCTCTGTCGAACAGGGGGGTTCCTACGAGCAGTACTTC. It specifies CAISVEQGGSYEQYF.

Points on this clone: At one boundary the junction diverges from the germline segment, which might be a read error. The rearrangement joins TRBV11-2 to TRBJ2-7; a possible D gene is TRBD1 (6 bases). The CDR3 loop spans 15 amino acids. CDR1 is SGHAT and CDR2 is FQNNGV in the germline V gene. The CDR3 region is CASSLAMGAVYEQYF. In DNA form, the CDR3 reads TGTGCCAGCAGTTTAGCCATGGGGGCCGTCTACGAGCAGTACTTC.

V usage is TRBV6-4 and J usage is TRBJ1-4; TRBD1 aligns across 8 bases. The CDR3 contains 13 residues. CDR1 and CDR2 from the germline V gene are MRHNA and SNTAGT. Losses at the gene ends were 8 bases for V and 3 bases for J; bases not matched to a gene: 2. The CDR3 sequence is CASRRGPNEKLFF. The CDR3 nucleotides are TGTGCCAGCCGCAGGGGGCCTAATGAAAAACTGTTTTTT.

The rearrangement uses TRBV2 and TRBJ1-5; 10 bases agree with TRBD1. CDR1 SNHLY and CDR2 FYNNEI come from the germline V gene. This CDR3 spans 16 amino acids. The V segment lost 8 bases and the J segment 0 bases; nucleotides outside the gene matches: 7. CDR3 in DNA: TGTGCCAGCCGAAACCGGGACAGGGGTAGCAATCAGCCCCAGCATTTT. It encodes CASRNRDRGSNQPQHF.

The chain couples TRBV2 to TRBJ2-5, with a possible D match to TRBD1 (5 bases). The CDR3 runs to 14 residues. V lost 10 bases and J 4 bases, leaving 19 bases between the germline ends. In germline, CDR1 is SNHLY, CDR2 FYNNEI. CDR3 in amino acids: CATPSLRQGETQYF. CDR3 in DNA: TGTGCCACCCCCAGCCTCCGGCAGGGAGAGACCCAGTACTTC.

This sequence joins TRBV21-1 and TRBJ2-7; TRBD2, the table's D call, lacks a check against the DNA. TRBV21-1 is a pseudogene locus. The CDR3 runs to 16 residues. The CDR3 region is CASSTTTGLARYEQYF. CDR3 DNA sequence: TGTGCCAGCAGCACTACGACGGGACTAGCGAGATACGAGCAGTACTTC.

This rearrangement joins TRBV27 to TRBJ2-7, with D unclear. CDR3 size: 13 residues. The germline gives CDR1 MNHEY, CDR2 SMNVEV (reference sequence). Trimming took 2 bases from V and 4 from J, leaving 9 bases between them. The CDR3 here is CASSLGRRYEQYF. DNA of the CDR3: TGTGCCAGCAGTTTAGGCAGAAGATACGAGCAGTACTTC.

The chain couples TRBV7-3 to TRBJ2-3; TRBD2 aligns across 7 bases. Germline assignment: CDR1 SGHTA and CDR2 FQGTGA. The CDR3 spans 15 residues. With 3 bases clipped from V and 3 bases from J, the junction kept 6 bases outside the gene matches. The DNA of the CDR3 is TGTGCCAGCAGCTTGTATGGACTAGAGACAGATACGCAGTATTTT. Its protein is CASSLYGLETDTQYF.

This clone was detected once. The chain recombines TRBV7-6 with TRBJ2-3, with 9 bases aligning to TRBD2. Trimming removed 3 bases from V and 6 bases from J; junction bases left unmatched: 7. Germline V gene sequence: CDR1 SGHVS, CDR2 FNYEAQ. The CDR3 sequence is 15 residues long. Here the CDR3 DNA reads TGTGCCAGCAGCTTCGGCGGGAGGGCCATGGATACGCAGTATTTT. Translated, it gives CASSFGGRAMDTQYF.

In its sample, this clone was seen once. CDR3 nucleotides: TGTGCCAGTAGTATACAGGGTAGCAATCAGCCCCAGCATTTT. It yields the protein CASSIQGSNQPQHF. The chain employs TRBV19 and TRBJ1-5; maybe TRBD1 (5 bases). The CDR3 runs 14 residues. Germline-derived CDR1 and CDR2 are LNHDA and SQIVND (reference sequence). The germline V and J ends were trimmed by 2 bases and 0 bases, with 5 bases remaining between them.

The chain recombines TRBV15 with TRBJ1-3; the D is unclear. Trimming removed 1 base from V and 9 bases from J, with 10 bases in between. Germline CDR1 LNHNV, CDR2 YYDKDF (reference sequence). This CDR3 has 13 residues. CDR3 sequence: CATSRGYTGTIYF. The CDR3 nucleotides are TGTGCCACCAGCAGAGGTTATACGGGCACCATATATTTT.

The rearrangement joins TRBV30 to TRBJ2-3, with TRBD2 as a possible D gene (6 bases). This CDR3 has 17 residues. Trimming stripped 1 base from V and 1 base from J, with 18 bases between. Germline CDR1 is GTSNPN and CDR2 is SVGIG (reference sequence). CDR3 DNA: TGTGCCTGGAGTGCTCTGTGGACTATGGGGGGCACAGATACGCAGTATTTT. It codes for CAWSALWTMGGTDTQYF.

V gene TRBV2 combines with J gene TRBJ2-5, with D maybe TRBD2 (6 bases). The CDR3 totals 15 residues. The germline gives CDR1 SNHLY, CDR2 FYNNEI. The V gene lost 5 bases and the J gene lost 1 base, with 14 bases spanning the gap. The DNA of the CDR3 is TGTGCCAGCAGTTCGGAGCGGGCGGGCCAAGAGACCCAGTACTTC. Amino acids: CASSSERAGQETQYF.

This chain uses TRBV29-1 with TRBJ2-3, with TRBD2 identical over 8 bases. Germline V gene data show CDR1 as SQVTM and CDR2 as ANQGSEA. V was clipped by 6 bases and J by 6 bases; unmatched bases: 5. The CDR3 sequence is 12 residues long. The CDR3: CSVIAGMDTQYF. The DNA of the CDR3 is TGCAGCGTCATAGCGGGAATGGATACGCAGTATTTT.

V gene TRBV29-1 combines with J gene TRBJ2-3; D is perhaps TRBD1 (5 bases). The length of the CDR3 is 13 residues. Germline values: CDR1 SQVTM, CDR2 ANQGSEA. V was pared by 3 bases and J by 6 bases, with 13 bases between. The CDR3 DNA sequence: TGCAGCGTTGAGGGCAGGGTTACCGATACGCAGTATTTT. Its protein product is CSVEGRVTDTQYF.

The sample holds one count of this clone. The chain employs TRBV18 and TRBJ2-5; D call uncertain. The CDR3 spans 14 residues. Germline loops: CDR1 KGHSH, CDR2 LQKENI. V was shortened by 8 bases and J by 0 bases, with 13 bases between the two germline ends. CDR3 residues: CASTVTPYQETQYF. For the CDR3, the DNA is TGTGCCAGCACCGTCACACCATACCAAGAGACCCAGTACTTC. Looking up the rest from reference TRBV18 and TRBJ2-5 gives the full variable domain: NAGVMQNPRHLVRRRGQEARLRCSPMKGHSHVYWYRQLPEEGLKFMVYLQKENIIDESGMPKERFSAEFPKEGPSILRIQQVVRGDSAAYFCASTVTPYQETQYFGPGTRLLVL.

This clone was seen a handful of times. The chain joins TRBV27 to TRBJ1-5; a weak D match, TRBD1 (6 bases). There are 14 residues in the CDR3. Trimming pared 2 bases from V and 5 bases from J, leaving 10 bases between. Germline assignment: CDR1 MNHEY and CDR2 SMNVEV (reference sequence). The CDR3 sequence: CASSLTGRDQPQHF. The CDR3 coding sequence is TGTGCCAGCAGTTTAACAGGGAGGGATCAGCCCCAGCATTTT.

The V and J genes are TRBV4-3 and TRBJ2-1; TRBD2 agrees at 8 bases. V gave up 3 bases and J gave up 8 bases; unmatched junction bases: 9. The CDR3 extends over 15 amino acids. CDR1 LGHNA and CDR2 YSLEER come from the germline V gene. The CDR3 region is CASSHPLAGRDEQFF. DNA for the CDR3: TGCGCCAGCAGCCACCCCTTAGCGGGAAGGGATGAGCAGTTCTTC.

V gene TRBV5-1 combines with J gene TRBJ2-3; 11 nucleotides agree with TRBD2. The length of the CDR3 is 15 residues. Trimming took 2 bases from V and 6 from J; bases not matched to a gene: 5. Germline V CDR1 and CDR2: SGHRS, YFSETQ. The CDR3 region is CASSFSGRVMDTQYF. The CDR3 DNA reads as TGCGCCAGCAGCTTTAGCGGGAGGGTTATGGATACGCAGTATTTT.

This chain uses TRBV2 with TRBJ1-5, with D possibly being TRBD1 (5 bases). Trimming cost V 6 bases and J 6 bases, with 15 bases left between them. CDR3 size: 14 residues. Germline V gene lookup returns CDR1 SNHLY and CDR2 FYNNEI. The DNA of the CDR3 is TGTGCCAGCAGCGCGCAGGGAGGTGGTCAGCCCCAGCATTTT. Translating gives CASSAQGGGQPQHF.

V gene TRBV10-1 combines with J gene TRBJ1-2; weak D call: TRBD1 (5 bases). The CDR3 covers 14 residues. V lost 3 bases and J 4 bases, leaving 12 bases between the germline ends. Germline loops: CDR1 WNHNN, CDR2 SYGVQD (reference sequence). The CDR3 sequence is CASSEKRQSYGYTF. The CDR3 coding sequence is TGCGCCAGCAGTGAAAAAAGACAGTCCTATGGCTACACCTTC.

The chain joins TRBV19 to TRBJ1-4; D may be TRBD1 (5 bases). Germline-derived CDR1 and CDR2 are LNHDA and SQIVND (reference sequence). V lost 6 bases to trimming and J lost 4 bases, with 12 bases between them. CDR3 length: 14 residues. The CDR3 coding sequence is TGTGCCAGTAGCCGACAGAGATATAATGAAAAACTGTTTTTT. It encodes CASSRQRYNEKLFF.

This clone was seen more than once but under ten times. The chain joins TRBV5-6 to TRBJ1-1, with 7 bases aligning to TRBD1. Germline CDR1 SGHDT, CDR2 YYEEEE. The CDR3 has 12 residues. Trimming cost V 1 base and J 7 bases; bases outside gene matches: 1. The CDR3 DNA follows: TGTGCCAGCAGCTTGAGGACAGGTGAAGCTTTCTTT. The encoded protein is CASSLRTGEAFF.